This TCR beta chain appears in the sequencing data of a study of response to subunit inactivated influenza vaccine. Study findings and constraints: Few additional T cells are recruited per seasonal influenza vaccination, authors suggested.

TCRdb re-called the RT-PCR reads with MiXCR, one entry per CDR3 protein. The sample contains hundreds of thousands of distinct CDR3 sequences, around 20% of which appear only once. The V end was cut by 5 bases, the J end by 5 bases, with 13 bases between. The CDR3 has 13 amino acids. CDR1 and CDR2 from the germline V gene are DFQATT and SNEGSKA (reference sequence). The table lists this clonotype with many counts. The antigen remains unidentified. The V gene is TRBV20-1, the J gene TRBJ2-1; D possibly corresponds to TRBD2 (5 bases). The TCR comes from a middle-aged man who received an inactivated influenza vaccine. The sequences come from PBMCs from blood, collected more than 4 days after vaccination. For the CDR3, the DNA is TGCAGTGCTTCCAGCCTAGCACACAATGAGCAGTTCTTC. Amino acids: CSASSLAHNEQFF.